A selection of T cell receptor beta chains follows, all from one sample in a study of cytomegalovirus exposure and HLA in healthy donors. Libraries were prepared by immunoSEQ multiplex PCR; TCRdb keeps only in-frame clonotypes and omits some of them. The data contain about 180,000 clones, roughly nine tenths of them singletons. The specimen was PBMCs. The receptor source for this set is a man between 18 and 29 years old in good health and CMV-seropositive. CDR3s include the opening cysteine and the closing phenylalanine or tryptophan. A D gene is named only where the DNA matches it firmly. A row's size may be missing; if present it is once, few, many or a size class.

d_call: NA; clone_size: NA; cdr3_length: 13; v_call: TRBV6-5; j_call: TRBJ1-2; cdr3_aa: CASWGQLNYGYTF; cdr3_nt: TGTGCCAGCTGGGGACAACTGAACTATGGCTACACCTTC
d_call: TRBD1; clone_size: NA; cdr3_length: 17; v_call: TRBV29-1; j_call: TRBJ2-5; cdr3_aa: CSVDPTRTGAGGETQYF; cdr3_nt: TGCAGCGTTGATCCTACTAGGACAGGGGCCGGGGGGGAGACCCAGTACTTC
d_call: NA; clone_size: NA; cdr3_length: 13; v_call: TRBV2; j_call: TRBJ2-7; cdr3_aa: CASKNSPFYEQYF; cdr3_nt: TGTGCCAGCAAAAATAGTCCTTTCTACGAGCAGTACTTC
d_call: TRBD2; clone_size: NA; cdr3_length: 15; v_call: TRBV6-5; j_call: TRBJ2-7; cdr3_aa: CASRWTSGGSYEQYF; cdr3_nt: TGTGCCAGCAGATGGACTAGCGGGGGCTCCTACGAGCAGTACTTC
d_call: TRBD2; clone_size: NA; cdr3_length: 15; v_call: TRBV5-4; j_call: TRBJ2-5; cdr3_aa: CASSLSGGIQETQYF; cdr3_nt: TGTGCCAGCAGCTTATCGGGAGGGATCCAAGAGACCCAGTACTTC
d_call: NA; clone_size: NA; cdr3_length: 15; v_call: TRBV14; j_call: TRBJ2-7; cdr3_aa: CASSPPGTFGGKQYF; cdr3_nt: TGTGCCAGCAGCCCGCCCGGGACTTTCGGCGGGAAGCAGTACTTC
d_call: NA; clone_size: NA; cdr3_length: 15; v_call: TRBV28; j_call: TRBJ2-7; cdr3_aa: CASSPRLKFSYEQYF; cdr3_nt: TGTGCCAGCAGTCCTCGACTGAAGTTCTCCTACGAGCAGTACTTC
d_call: NA; clone_size: NA; cdr3_length: 14; v_call: TRBV2; j_call: TRBJ1-4; cdr3_aa: CASSAGVFNEKLFF; cdr3_nt: TGTGCCAGCAGTGCCGGGGTCTTTAATGAAAAACTGTTTTTT
d_call: NA; clone_size: NA; cdr3_length: 11; v_call: TRBV20-1; j_call: TRBJ1-3; cdr3_aa: CSAPTGNTIYF; cdr3_nt: TGCAGTGCTCCAACTGGAAACACCATATATTTT
d_call: NA; clone_size: NA; cdr3_length: 14; v_call: TRBV6-5; j_call: TRBJ1-5; cdr3_aa: CASSYSGGNQPQHF; cdr3_nt: TGTGCCAGCAGTTACTCCGGGGGCAATCAGCCCCAGCATTTT
d_call: NA; clone_size: few; cdr3_length: 16; v_call: TRBV6-5; j_call: TRBJ1-2; cdr3_aa: CASSYSGGRGNYGYTF; cdr3_nt: TGTGCCAGCAGTTACTCTGGGGGCAGAGGCAACTATGGCTACACCTTC
d_call: NA; clone_size: NA; cdr3_length: 13; v_call: TRBV29-1; j_call: TRBJ1-5; cdr3_aa: CSVVGGSNQPQHF; cdr3_nt: TGCAGCGTTGTCGGGGGTAGCAATCAGCCCCAGCATTTT
d_call: NA; clone_size: NA; cdr3_length: 13; v_call: TRBV28; j_call: TRBJ1-2; cdr3_aa: CASSTPSAYGYTF; cdr3_nt: TGTGCCAGCAGTACCCCCAGCGCTTATGGCTACACCTTC
d_call: NA; clone_size: NA; cdr3_length: 14; v_call: TRBV27; j_call: TRBJ2-7; cdr3_aa: CASSSSGRFYEQYF; cdr3_nt: TGTGCCAGCAGTTCCTCAGGGAGGTTCTACGAGCAGTACTTC
d_call: TRBD2; clone_size: NA; cdr3_length: 19; v_call: TRBV27; j_call: TRBJ2-2; cdr3_aa: CASLGALTSGRAGTGELFF; cdr3_nt: TGTGCCAGTCTTGGGGCCTTGACTAGCGGGAGGGCCGGAACCGGGGAGCTGTTTTTT
d_call: TRBD1; clone_size: NA; cdr3_length: 15; v_call: TRBV14; j_call: TRBJ1-4; cdr3_aa: CASSQITGGKEKLFF; cdr3_nt: TGTGCCAGCAGCCAAATAACAGGGGGTAAAGAAAAACTGTTTTTT
d_call: TRBD2; clone_size: NA; cdr3_length: 16; v_call: TRBV7-9; j_call: TRBJ2-7; cdr3_aa: CASSFGSSGNYYEQYF; cdr3_nt: TGTGCCAGCAGCTTTGGGTCTAGCGGGAACTACTACGAGCAGTACTTC
d_call: NA; clone_size: NA; cdr3_length: 15; v_call: TRBV7-7; j_call: TRBJ2-1; cdr3_aa: CASSPKTGIYNEQFF; cdr3_nt: TGTGCTAGCAGCCCTAAGACAGGAATCTACAATGAGCAGTTCTTC
d_call: NA; clone_size: NA; cdr3_length: 13; v_call: TRBV7-9; j_call: TRBJ2-7; cdr3_aa: CASSPGLFSEQYF; cdr3_nt: TGTGCCAGCAGCCCGGGACTCTTTTCCGAGCAGTACTTC
d_call: TRBD2; clone_size: NA; cdr3_length: 13; v_call: TRBV7-3; j_call: TRBJ2-5; cdr3_aa: CASSFWGGETQYF; cdr3_nt: TGTGCCAGCAGCTTCTGGGGGGGAGAGACCCAGTACTTC
d_call: NA; clone_size: NA; cdr3_length: 15; v_call: TRBV4-3; j_call: TRBJ1-2; cdr3_aa: CASSQGPGEGYGYTF; cdr3_nt: TGCGCCAGCAGCCAAGGGCCAGGGGAAGGGTATGGCTACACCTTC
d_call: TRBD2; clone_size: NA; cdr3_length: 13; v_call: TRBV7-2; j_call: TRBJ2-1; cdr3_aa: CASWTSRGNEQFF; cdr3_nt: TGTGCCAGTTGGACTAGCCGTGGGAATGAGCAGTTCTTC
d_call: TRBD1; clone_size: few; cdr3_length: 15; v_call: TRBV5-6; j_call: TRBJ1-4; cdr3_aa: CASSLGTGVREKLFF; cdr3_nt: TGTGCCAGCAGCTTGGGGACAGGGGTCCGGGAAAAACTGTTTTTT
d_call: NA; clone_size: few; cdr3_length: 12; v_call: TRBV7-2; j_call: TRBJ2-7; cdr3_aa: CASSLGQVKQYF; cdr3_nt: TGTGCCAGCAGCTTAGGGCAGGTCAAGCAGTACTTC
d_call: TRBD1; clone_size: NA; cdr3_length: 16; v_call: TRBV5-8; j_call: TRBJ2-7; cdr3_aa: CASRQSLWDRGYEQYF; cdr3_nt: TGTGCCAGCAGACAAAGCTTGTGGGACAGGGGCTACGAGCAGTACTTC
d_call: TRBD1; clone_size: NA; cdr3_length: 15; v_call: TRBV5-1; j_call: TRBJ2-7; cdr3_aa: CASSYRDRGLNEQYF; cdr3_nt: TGCGCCAGCAGCTATAGGGACAGGGGGCTCAACGAGCAGTACTTC
d_call: TRBD1; clone_size: few; cdr3_length: 18; v_call: TRBV7-9; j_call: TRBJ1-4; cdr3_aa: CASSSLRDRGFSNEKLFF; cdr3_nt: TGTGCCAGCAGCTCGTTAAGGGACAGGGGGTTCAGTAATGAAAAACTGTTTTTT
d_call: NA; clone_size: NA; cdr3_length: 16; v_call: TRBV4-1; j_call: TRBJ1-4; cdr3_aa: CASSQGLFRGSEKLFF; cdr3_nt: TGCGCCAGCAGCCAAGGCCTATTCAGAGGAAGCGAAAAACTGTTTTTT
d_call: NA; clone_size: NA; cdr3_length: 11; v_call: TRBV27; j_call: TRBJ2-7; cdr3_aa: CASKRGDEQYF; cdr3_nt: TGTGCCAGCAAGAGAGGCGACGAGCAGTACTTC
d_call: TRBD2; clone_size: NA; cdr3_length: 22; v_call: TRBV9; j_call: TRBJ2-3; cdr3_aa: CASSSAGISGGFRYTSTDTQYF; cdr3_nt: TGTGCCAGCAGCTCGGCCGGGATTAGCGGGGGGTTTCGTTATACTAGCACAGATACGCAGTATTTT
d_call: NA; clone_size: few; cdr3_length: 14; v_call: TRBV7-2; j_call: TRBJ2-6; cdr3_aa: CASSLNSGANVLTF; cdr3_nt: TGTGCCAGCAGCCTTAACAGTGGGGCCAACGTCCTGACTTTC
d_call: TRBD1; clone_size: NA; cdr3_length: 16; v_call: TRBV18; j_call: TRBJ1-4; cdr3_aa: CASSPRDRGFGEKLFF; cdr3_nt: TGTGCCAGCTCACCTAGGGACAGGGGATTTGGTGAAAAACTGTTTTTT
d_call: TRBD2; clone_size: NA; cdr3_length: 15; v_call: TRBV6-5; j_call: TRBJ2-7; cdr3_aa: CASSSTLAGGYEQYF; cdr3_nt: TGTGCCAGCAGTTCCACACTAGCGGGTGGCTACGAGCAGTACTTC
d_call: NA; clone_size: NA; cdr3_length: 13; v_call: TRBV29-1; j_call: TRBJ2-3; cdr3_aa: CSVGGQITDTQYF; cdr3_nt: TGCAGCGTTGGAGGGCAGATCACAGATACGCAGTATTTT
d_call: TRBD1; clone_size: NA; cdr3_length: 14; v_call: TRBV19; j_call: TRBJ1-1; cdr3_aa: CASIIGQGASGAFF; cdr3_nt: TGTGCCAGTATCATCGGACAGGGAGCATCGGGAGCTTTCTTT
d_call: TRBD1; clone_size: NA; cdr3_length: 16; v_call: TRBV19; j_call: TRBJ2-7; cdr3_aa: CASSTKPGQGPYEQYF; cdr3_nt: TGTGCCAGTAGTACGAAACCGGGACAGGGACCCTACGAGCAGTACTTC
d_call: TRBD1; clone_size: NA; cdr3_length: 16; v_call: TRBV5-1; j_call: TRBJ2-3; cdr3_aa: CASSFRDRGNTDTQYF; cdr3_nt: TGCGCCAGCAGCTTCCGGGACAGAGGTAACACAGATACGCAGTATTTT
d_call: NA; clone_size: NA; cdr3_length: 14; v_call: TRBV9; j_call: TRBJ2-3; cdr3_aa: CASSVATSTYTQYF; cdr3_nt: TGTGCCAGCAGCGTAGCTACGAGCACCTACACGCAGTATTTT
d_call: NA; clone_size: NA; cdr3_length: 13; v_call: TRBV28; j_call: TRBJ2-7; cdr3_aa: CASSFGTTYEQYF; cdr3_nt: TGTGCCAGCAGTTTCGGGACAACCTACGAGCAGTACTTC
d_call: NA; clone_size: once; cdr3_length: 13; v_call: TRBV28; j_call: TRBJ1-4; cdr3_aa: CASLRGPNEKLFF; cdr3_nt: TGTGCCAGTCTGCGGGGACCTAATGAAAAACTGTTTTTT
d_call: NA; clone_size: NA; cdr3_length: 12; v_call: TRBV6-5; j_call: TRBJ2-1; cdr3_aa: CASIGGGNEQFF; cdr3_nt: TGTGCCAGCATTGGTGGAGGGAATGAGCAGTTCTTC
d_call: TRBD1; clone_size: NA; cdr3_length: 14; v_call: TRBV7-9; j_call: TRBJ2-7; cdr3_aa: CASSSGLTGGEQYF; cdr3_nt: TGTGCCAGCAGCTCGGGACTGACAGGGGGCGAGCAGTACTTC
d_call: TRBD2; clone_size: NA; cdr3_length: 15; v_call: TRBV18; j_call: TRBJ2-7; cdr3_aa: CASSPAGGPSYEQYF; cdr3_nt: TGTGCCAGCTCACCAGCGGGGGGCCCGTCCTACGAGCAGTACTTC
d_call: NA; clone_size: NA; cdr3_length: 15; v_call: TRBV11-2; j_call: TRBJ1-1; cdr3_aa: CASSLGIMRRTEAFF; cdr3_nt: TGTGCCAGCAGCCTTGGTATTATGAGGAGGACTGAAGCTTTCTTT
d_call: NA; clone_size: NA; cdr3_length: 11; v_call: TRBV7-2; j_call: TRBJ2-7; cdr3_aa: CASSHSYEQYF; cdr3_nt: TGTGCCAGCAGCCACTCCTACGAGCAGTACTTC
d_call: NA; clone_size: NA; cdr3_length: 14; v_call: TRBV6-5; j_call: TRBJ1-1; cdr3_aa: CASSYSGRGAEAFF; cdr3_nt: TGTGCCAGCAGTTACTCGGGAAGGGGCGCTGAAGCTTTCTTT
d_call: NA; clone_size: NA; cdr3_length: 16; v_call: TRBV4-3; j_call: TRBJ1-2; cdr3_aa: CASSQAKRGLRYGYTF; cdr3_nt: TGCGCCAGCAGCCAAGCCAAAAGGGGCCTGCGCTATGGCTACACCTTC
d_call: TRBD2; clone_size: NA; cdr3_length: 16; v_call: TRBV27; j_call: TRBJ2-7; cdr3_aa: CASSLGSGRISPEQYF; cdr3_nt: TGTGCCAGCAGTTTAGGTAGCGGGAGAATCTCACCCGAGCAGTACTTC
d_call: TRBD1; clone_size: NA; cdr3_length: 14; v_call: TRBV29-1; j_call: TRBJ2-3; cdr3_aa: CSVEGGTGADTQYF; cdr3_nt: TGCAGCGTTGAAGGGGGGACAGGGGCAGATACGCAGTATTTT
d_call: NA; clone_size: NA; cdr3_length: 13; v_call: TRBV28; j_call: TRBJ2-2; cdr3_aa: CASRARVTGELFF; cdr3_nt: TGTGCCAGCAGGGCCAGGGTCACCGGGGAGCTGTTTTTT